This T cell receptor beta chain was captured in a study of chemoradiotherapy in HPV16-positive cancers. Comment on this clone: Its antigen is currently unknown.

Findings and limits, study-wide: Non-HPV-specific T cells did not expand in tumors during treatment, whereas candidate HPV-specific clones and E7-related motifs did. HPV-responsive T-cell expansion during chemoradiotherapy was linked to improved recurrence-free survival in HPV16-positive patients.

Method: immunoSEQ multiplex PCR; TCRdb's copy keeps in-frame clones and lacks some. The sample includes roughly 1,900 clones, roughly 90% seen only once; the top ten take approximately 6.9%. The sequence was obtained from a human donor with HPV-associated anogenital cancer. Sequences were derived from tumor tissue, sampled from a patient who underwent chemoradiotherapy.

CDR3 bases: TGTGCCAGCAGAAAGGGGGGGACGGAGAATGAAAAACTGTTTTTT. Translating gives CASRKGGTENEKLFF. V is TRBV6-1 and J is TRBJ1-4; TRBD1 might be the D (6 bases). V was shortened by 6 bases and J by 5 bases, with 16 bases between the two germline ends. The CDR3 has 15 amino acids. Germline V gives CDR1 MNHNS, CDR2 SASEGT.